These 3 T cell receptor beta chains were sequenced from one sample in a study of blood T cell repertoires in COVID-19. The protocol was immunoSEQ multiplex PCR, while the TCRdb copy is restricted to in-frame clones and leaves out a portion. The table includes fewer than 200,000 clones, 79% detected once. The sample taken for sequencing was peripheral blood. These receptors were taken from a woman aged 60-70 years with COVID-19, enrolled during active disease.

J is TRBJ2-3 and V is TRBV28, with 7 bases lining up with TRBD2. CDR3 length equals 17 residues. CDR1 and CDR2 (germline): MDHEN, SYDVKM. V shed 5 bases and J 0 bases; nucleotides not matched to a gene: 11. The DNA for the CDR3 is TGTGCCAGCAGTCCGCAGCGGAGCGGGGATAGCACAGATACGCAGTATTTT. This translates into CASSPQRSGDSTDTQYF.

This clone came up once. The chain couples TRBV28 to TRBJ2-3; 10 nucleotides line up with TRBD2. With 5 bases clipped from V and 5 bases from J, the junction kept 13 bases outside the gene matches. CDR1 MDHEN and CDR2 SYDVKM come from the germline V gene. CDR3 length equals 17 residues. CDR3 loop: CASSHGLADLVVDTQYF. Here the CDR3 DNA reads TGTGCCAGCAGTCACGGACTAGCGGACCTAGTAGTAGATACGCAGTATTTT.

The table lists this clone with a few counts. The rearrangement joins TRBV11-3 to TRBJ2-2, with D uncertain. V was clipped by 1 base and J by 7 bases, with 7 bases between them. The CDR3 has 13 amino acids. Germline CDR1 and CDR2: SGHNT and YENEEA. The CDR3 loop is CASSLVNGGELFF. The CDR3 nucleotides are TGTGCCAGCAGCTTAGTCAACGGCGGGGAGCTGTTTTTT.